In this sample, the clone carrying this TCR beta chain turned up a few times. Its antigen remains unidentified. V was clipped by 6 bases and J by 0 bases, with 6 bases between them. CDR3 length: 13 amino acids. The germline CDR1 and CDR2 sequences are PRHDT and FYEKMQ (reference sequence). Sequenced by immunoSEQ multiplex PCR; TCRdb stores in-frame clones only, minus some. The top ten hold 10% to 13% of the sample, which has about 160,000 clones, less than 90% seen once. This entry belongs to a study of cytomegalovirus exposure and HLA in healthy donors. General study points: Cytomegalovirus-associated status was assigned to about 160 TCR beta chains.

This sequence originates from a man aged 25-45 years in good health and CMV-seropositive. This sequence joins TRBV13 and TRBJ1-5; TRBD1 is a possible D gene (5 bases). The specimen sequenced was PBMCs. For the CDR3, the DNA is TGTGCCAGCAGTACAGGTAGCAATCAGCCCCAGCATTTT. Encoded protein: CASSTGSNQPQHF.